Here is one TCR beta chain with its context. The CDR3 covers 15 residues. Between the trimmed V and J ends, which lost 2 bases and 0 bases, there was a span of 8 bases. CDR1 is SNHLY and CDR2 is FYNNEI in the germline V gene. The sample originates from a study of blood T cell repertoires in COVID-19. About the research overall: T cells, B-cell-depleted T cells, or PBMCs provided the cDNA or gDNA that served as material.

Authors' processing steps: Reference gene primer amplification gave estimated nucleated cell counts. Profiling relied on immunoSEQ multiplex PCR, and the TCRdb table lists in-frame clones only, not all of them. Clone size and the V and J calls come from that table; the DNA yielded D and trimming. Of under 95,000 clones listed, approximately 85% are singletons. The sequenced sample was peripheral blood. This TCR came from a human donor in a cohort sampled during active COVID-19. This chain joins TRBV2 and TRBJ1-5, with D possibly matching TRBD1 (5 bases). This CDR3 is CASSEQGPSNQPQHF. Here the CDR3 DNA reads TGTGCCAGCAGTGAACAGGGTCCTAGCAATCAGCCCCAGCATTTT.